This entry features one TCR beta chain sequence. Its target is not known. Regarding donors, all were healthy bone marrow donors. CDR1 and CDR2 from the germline V gene are SQVTM and ANQGSEA. This CDR3 is 15 amino acids long. With V trimmed by 6 bases and J by 9 bases, 13 bases remained unmatched. The sample belongs to a study of cytomegalovirus exposure and HLA in healthy donors. Study details: Genotyping showed approximately 81% of roughly 400 donors falling in the Caucasian-associated ancestry cluster. General observations from the study: According to the study, approximately 150 TCR beta chains were cytomegalovirus-associated. It emerged from a later analysis that several of the most significant clusters appeared to be linked to common viral pathogens.

Primers for the PCR totalled 60 Vbeta and 13 Jbeta. Here immunoSEQ multiplex PCR was the method, and the copy in TCRdb shows in-frame clones only, minus some. The listing records approximately 170,000 clones. The sequence came from a woman aged 18-30 years in good health and CMV-seropositive. The sample taken for sequencing was PBMCs. The chain employs TRBV29-1 and TRBJ2-1; 11 nucleotides line up with TRBD2. CDR3 nucleotide sequence: TGCAGCGTCCCTGTAGGTAGCGGGAGGGGAGCTGAGCAGTTCTTC. Its protein is CSVPVGSGRGAEQFF.